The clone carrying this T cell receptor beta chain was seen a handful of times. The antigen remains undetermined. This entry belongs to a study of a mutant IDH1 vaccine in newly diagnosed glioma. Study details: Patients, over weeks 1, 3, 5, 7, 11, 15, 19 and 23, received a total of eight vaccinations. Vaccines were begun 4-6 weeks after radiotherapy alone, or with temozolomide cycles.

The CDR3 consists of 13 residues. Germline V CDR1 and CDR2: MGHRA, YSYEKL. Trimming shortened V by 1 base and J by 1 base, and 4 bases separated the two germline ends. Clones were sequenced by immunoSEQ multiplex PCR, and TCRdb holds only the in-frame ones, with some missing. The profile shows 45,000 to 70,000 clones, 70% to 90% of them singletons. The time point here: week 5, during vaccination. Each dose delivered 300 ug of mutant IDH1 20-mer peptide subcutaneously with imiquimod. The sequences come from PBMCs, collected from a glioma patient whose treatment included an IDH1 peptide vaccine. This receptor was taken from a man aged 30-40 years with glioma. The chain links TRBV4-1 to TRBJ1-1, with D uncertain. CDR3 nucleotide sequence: TGCGCCAGCAGCCAAGTGAGGAACACTGAAGCTTTCTTT. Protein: CASSQVRNTEAFF.